This entry features one T cell receptor beta chain sequence. The antigen remains unidentified. This specimen comes from a study of T cell responses to AZD1222 COVID-19 vaccine. Study-level results: Spike as a whole was targeted by vaccine-associated CD4 TCRs, dominant at 160-218 and 743-854.

Per germline, CDR1 SGDLS and CDR2 YYNGEE. The CDR3 has 15 residues. With 0 bases removed from V and 5 bases from J, the gap between germline ends came to 13 bases. Clones were sequenced by immunoSEQ multiplex PCR, and TCRdb holds only the in-frame ones, with some missing. Counted here are 65,000 to 100,000 clones, around nine tenths occurring once; the ten biggest clones make up less than 9%. The source is an adult who received the AZD1222 COVID-19 vaccine. The rearrangement links TRBV9 to TRBJ2-3, with TRBD2 as a possible D gene (6 bases). The sequenced sample was peripheral blood, obtained 28 days after the second AZD1222 dose. The CDR3 sequence is CASSVAGLLLDTQYF. CDR3 in DNA: TGTGCCAGCAGCGTAGCGGGACTCCTTTTAGATACGCAGTATTTT.